These 8 T cell receptor beta chains came from one sample sequenced in a study of lymphopenia after photon versus proton radiotherapy. Clones were sequenced by immunoSEQ multiplex PCR, and TCRdb holds only the in-frame ones, with some missing. The sample holds about 17,000 clones, under 95% seen once. This material consisted of peripheral blood, taken from a patient treated with photon-based radiotherapy. All receptors come from a woman aged 40 to 50 with cholangiocarcinoma.

For this clone: Mismatch with germline at one junction end may stem from a read error. The chain has TRBV20-1 and TRBJ1-2; no reliable D call. The CDR3 is made up of 9 amino acids. Germline V CDR1 and CDR2: DFQATT, SNEGSKA (reference sequence). CDR3 region: CSAPRAPRF. The CDR3 DNA reads as TGCAGTGCCCCCCGGGCTCCCCGCTTC.

V usage is TRBV5-8 and J usage is TRBJ1-2; 9 nucleotides match TRBD1. Unmatched junction bases numbered 8, after V lost 4 bases and J lost 4 bases. Germline CDR1 is SGHTS and CDR2 is YDEGEE. The CDR3 has 15 residues. Written as DNA, the CDR3 is TGTGCCAGCAGCCTTACAGACAGGGGGACCTATGGCTACACCTTC. It encodes CASSLTDRGTYGYTF.

The chain carries TRBV5-1 and TRBJ1-1, with D perhaps TRBD1 (5 bases). Germline V lookup: CDR1 SGHRS, CDR2 YFSETQ. V lost 5 bases and J 0 bases, leaving 14 bases between the germline ends. This CDR3 has 15 residues. As DNA, the CDR3 is TGCGCCAGCAGGGACGGGGCCCCGATGAACACTGAAGCTTTCTTT. Protein sequence: CASRDGAPMNTEAFF. The full variable domain, with the rest looked up from reference TRBV5-1 and TRBJ1-1, is KAGVTQTPRYLIKTRGQQVTLSCSPISGHRSVSWYQQTPGQGLQFLFEYFSETQRNKGNFPGRFSGRQFSNSRSEMNVSTLELGDSALYLCASRDGAPMNTEAFFGQGTRLTVV.

The rearrangement joins TRBV5-6 to TRBJ2-1; maybe TRBD1 (6 bases). Trimming left V 4 bases short and J 6 bases short, with 11 bases between. Germline CDR1 and CDR2: SGHDT and YYEEEE. This CDR3 region has 13 residues. In DNA form, the CDR3 reads TGTGCCAGCAGCACGGGACACCCCAATGAGCAGTTCTTC. This translates into CASSTGHPNEQFF.

The CDR3 spells CASSLERANEQFF. As DNA, the CDR3 is TGCGCCAGCAGCCTAGAGCGGGCCAATGAGCAGTTCTTC. The chain joins TRBV4-1 to TRBJ2-1, with a tentative D call TRBD2 (6 bases). The germline V gene has CDR1 MGHRA and CDR2 YSYEKL. The CDR3 covers 13 residues. The germline V and J ends were trimmed by 4 bases and 6 bases, with 10 bases remaining between them.

Worth noting for this clone: The same CDR3 also results from other DNA sequences found in this sample. The CDR3 DNA follows: TGTGCCAGCAATATCTCCCTGGGCAGGCGGCGCCATTCCCTCAATTCACCCCTCCACTTT. Its protein is CASNISLGRRRHSLNSPLHF. The V gene is TRBV6-9, the J gene TRBJ1-6; D is undetermined. V lost 7 bases and J 7 bases, leaving 32 bases between the germline ends. The CDR3 spans 20 residues. Germline assignment: CDR1 MNHGY and CDR2 SVAAGI.

The chain links TRBV11-2 to TRBJ1-2; D is undetermined. CDR3 size: 16 residues. CDR1 is SGHAT and CDR2 is FQNNGV in the germline V gene. The V gene lost 5 bases and the J gene lost 6 bases, with 22 bases spanning the gap. CDR3 coding DNA: TGTGCCAGCAGCGCCGGGCGGGGAAACAGTGGCCATGGCTACACCTTC. Translating it yields CASSAGRGNSGHGYTF.

The CDR3, as DNA: TGTGCCAGCAGTTACTTCCGACAGACCGGGGAGCTGTTTTTT. Translation gives CASSYFRQTGELFF. This chain joins TRBV6-5 and TRBJ2-2, with D perhaps TRBD1 (5 bases). The CDR3 has 14 amino acids. CDR1 is MNHEY and CDR2 is SVGAGI in the germline V gene. V lost 1 base and J lost 5, with 8 bases in between.